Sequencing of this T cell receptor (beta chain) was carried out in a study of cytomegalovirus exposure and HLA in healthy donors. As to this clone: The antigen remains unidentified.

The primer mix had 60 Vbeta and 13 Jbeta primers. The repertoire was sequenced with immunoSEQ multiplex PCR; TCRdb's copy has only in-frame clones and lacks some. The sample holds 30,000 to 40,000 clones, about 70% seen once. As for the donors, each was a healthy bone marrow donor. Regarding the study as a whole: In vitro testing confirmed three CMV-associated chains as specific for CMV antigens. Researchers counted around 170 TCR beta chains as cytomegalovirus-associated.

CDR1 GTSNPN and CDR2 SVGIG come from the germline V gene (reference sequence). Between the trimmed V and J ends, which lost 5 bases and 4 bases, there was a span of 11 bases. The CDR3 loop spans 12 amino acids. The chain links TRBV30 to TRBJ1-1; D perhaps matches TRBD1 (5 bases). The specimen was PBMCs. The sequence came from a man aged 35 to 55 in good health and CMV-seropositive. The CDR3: CAWGYGGTEAFF. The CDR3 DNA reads TGTGCCTGGGGATACGGGGGCACTGAAGCTTTCTTT.